The clone carrying this TCR beta chain was seen ten or more times. The antigen remains unidentified. TCRdb reanalysed the 5' RACE reads using MiXCR and keeps one entry per CDR3 protein. The table lists 80,000 or so distinct CDR3 sequences, less than 15% of them singletons. The data belong to a study of early T cells in non-severe SARS-CoV-2 infection. In the study overall: RNA in bulk from unsorted whole blood was sequenced, and chains were unpaired.

Findings of the study overall: VDJdb-based annotation leaned toward anti-spike CD8 responses and missed private and CD4 specificities.

The junction had 4 bases not matched to a gene; V was cut back by 5 bases and J by 4 bases. Germline loops: CDR1 SNHLY, CDR2 FYNNEI. The CDR3 loop spans 15 amino acids. Sequenced: whole blood. The V gene is TRBV2, the J gene TRBJ2-3; 12 nucleotides match TRBD1. This clonotype was obtained from an adult who was a healthcare worker with PCR-confirmed SARS-CoV-2 infection or an uninfected control (not recorded which). Written as DNA, the CDR3 is TGTGCCAGCAGTCGGGACAGGGGGCCTGCAGATACGCAGTATTTT. Its protein is CASSRDRGPADTQYF.